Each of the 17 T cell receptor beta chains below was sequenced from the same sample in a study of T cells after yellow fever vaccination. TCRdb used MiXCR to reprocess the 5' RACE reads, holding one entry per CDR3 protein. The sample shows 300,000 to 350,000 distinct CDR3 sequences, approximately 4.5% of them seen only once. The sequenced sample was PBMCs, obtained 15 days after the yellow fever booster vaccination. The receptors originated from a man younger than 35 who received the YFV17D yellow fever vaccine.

CDR3 in amino acids: CASSLGLLAGADQETQYF. CDR3 nucleotides: TGCGCCAGCAGCCTCGGCCTACTAGCGGGGGCCGACCAAGAGACCCAGTACTTC. The V and J genes are TRBV5-1 and TRBJ2-5; 11 positions match TRBD2. Germline loops: CDR1 SGHRS, CDR2 YFSETQ. Trimming removed 4 bases from V and 0 bases from J; junction bases left unmatched: 11. The CDR3 runs to 18 residues.

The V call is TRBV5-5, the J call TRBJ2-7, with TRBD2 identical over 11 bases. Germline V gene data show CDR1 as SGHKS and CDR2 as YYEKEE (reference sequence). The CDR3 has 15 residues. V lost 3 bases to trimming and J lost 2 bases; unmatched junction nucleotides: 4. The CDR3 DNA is TGTGCCAGCAGCTGGGGACTAGCGGTTACCTACGAGCAGTACTTC. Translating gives CASSWGLAVTYEQYF. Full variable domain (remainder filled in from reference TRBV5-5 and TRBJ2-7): DAGVTQSPTHLIKTRGQQVTLRCSPISGHKSVSWYQQVLGQGPQFIFQYYEKEERGRGNFPDRFSARQFPNYSSELNVNALLLGDSALYLCASSWGLAVTYEQYFGPGTRLTVT.

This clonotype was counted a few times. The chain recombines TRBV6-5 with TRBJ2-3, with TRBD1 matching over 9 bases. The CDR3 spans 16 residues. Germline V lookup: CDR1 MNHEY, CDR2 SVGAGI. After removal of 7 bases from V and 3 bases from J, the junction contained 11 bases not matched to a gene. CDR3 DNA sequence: TGTGCCAGCAATCTAATTTCCGACAGGGGGACAGATACGCAGTATTTT. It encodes CASNLISDRGTDTQYF.

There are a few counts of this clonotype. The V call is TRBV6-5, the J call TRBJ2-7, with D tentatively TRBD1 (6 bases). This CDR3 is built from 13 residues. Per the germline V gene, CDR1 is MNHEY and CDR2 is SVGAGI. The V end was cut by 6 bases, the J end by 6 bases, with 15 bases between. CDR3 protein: CASSPTGSTEQYF. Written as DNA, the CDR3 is TGTGCCAGCAGCCCGACAGGTTCCACCGAGCAGTACTTC.

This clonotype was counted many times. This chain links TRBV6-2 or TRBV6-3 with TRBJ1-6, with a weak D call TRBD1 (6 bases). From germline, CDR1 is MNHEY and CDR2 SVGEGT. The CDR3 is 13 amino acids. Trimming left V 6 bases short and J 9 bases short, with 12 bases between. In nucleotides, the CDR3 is TGTGCCAGCAGCACCGGGACAAGTTCACCCCTCCACTTT. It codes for CASSTGTSSPLHF.

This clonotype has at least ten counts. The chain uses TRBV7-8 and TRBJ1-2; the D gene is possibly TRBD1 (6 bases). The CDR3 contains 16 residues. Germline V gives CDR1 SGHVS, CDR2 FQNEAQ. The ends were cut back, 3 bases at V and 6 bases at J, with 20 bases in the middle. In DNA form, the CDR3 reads TGTGCCAGCAGCTTCCTGGCGGACAGCACGAGGCATGGCTACACCTTC. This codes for CASSFLADSTRHGYTF.

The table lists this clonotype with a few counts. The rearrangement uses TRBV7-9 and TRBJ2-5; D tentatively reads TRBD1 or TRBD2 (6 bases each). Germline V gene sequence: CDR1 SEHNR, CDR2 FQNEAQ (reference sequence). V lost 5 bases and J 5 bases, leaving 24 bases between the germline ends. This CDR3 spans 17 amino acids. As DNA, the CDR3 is TGTGCCAGCAGCGGGGGGCGGACGGATTTTATGGGGGAGACCCAGTACTTC. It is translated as CASSGGRTDFMGETQYF.

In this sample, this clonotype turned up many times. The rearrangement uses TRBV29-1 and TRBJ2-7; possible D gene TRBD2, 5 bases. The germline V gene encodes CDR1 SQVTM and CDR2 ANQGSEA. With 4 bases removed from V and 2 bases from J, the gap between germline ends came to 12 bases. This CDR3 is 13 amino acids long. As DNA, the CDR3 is TGCAGCGTTGTGAAAGGGAGCCCCTACGAGCAGTACTTC. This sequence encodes CSVVKGSPYEQYF.

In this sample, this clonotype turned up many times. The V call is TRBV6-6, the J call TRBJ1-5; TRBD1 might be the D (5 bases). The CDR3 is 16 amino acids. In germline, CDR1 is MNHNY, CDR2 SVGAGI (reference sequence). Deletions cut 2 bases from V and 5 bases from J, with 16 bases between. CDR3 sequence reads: CASSYTRAGYDQPQHF. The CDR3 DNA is TGTGCCAGCAGTTACACCCGGGCAGGGTATGATCAGCCCCAGCATTTT.

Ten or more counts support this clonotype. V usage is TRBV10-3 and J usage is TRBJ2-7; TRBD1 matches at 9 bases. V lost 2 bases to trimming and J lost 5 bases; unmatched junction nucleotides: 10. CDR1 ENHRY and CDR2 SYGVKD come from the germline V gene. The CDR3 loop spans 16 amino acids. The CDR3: CAISEGWGQGKDEQYV. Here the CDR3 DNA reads TGTGCCATCAGTGAGGGCTGGGGACAGGGTAAAGACGAGCAGTACGTC.

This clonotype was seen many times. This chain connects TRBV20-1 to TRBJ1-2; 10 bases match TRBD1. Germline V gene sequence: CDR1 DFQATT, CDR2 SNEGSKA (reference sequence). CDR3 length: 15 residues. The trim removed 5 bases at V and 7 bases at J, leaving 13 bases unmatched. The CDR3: CSAAVPGQGNPGYTF. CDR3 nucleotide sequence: TGCAGTGCTGCCGTTCCGGGACAGGGGAACCCTGGCTACACCTTC.

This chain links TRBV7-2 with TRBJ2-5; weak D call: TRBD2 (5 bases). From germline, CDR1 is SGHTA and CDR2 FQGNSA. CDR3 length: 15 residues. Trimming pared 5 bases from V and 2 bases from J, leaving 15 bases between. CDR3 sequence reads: CASSLGEAVQETQYF. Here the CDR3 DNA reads TGTGCCAGCAGCCTGGGAGAGGCAGTTCAAGAGACCCAGTACTTC. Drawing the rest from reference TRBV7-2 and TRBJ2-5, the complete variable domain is GAGVSQSPSNKVTEKGKDVELRCDPISGHTALYWYRQSLGQGLEFLIYFQGNSAPDKSGLPSDRFSAERTGGSVSTLTIQRTQQEDSAVYLCASSLGEAVQETQYFGPGTRLLVL.

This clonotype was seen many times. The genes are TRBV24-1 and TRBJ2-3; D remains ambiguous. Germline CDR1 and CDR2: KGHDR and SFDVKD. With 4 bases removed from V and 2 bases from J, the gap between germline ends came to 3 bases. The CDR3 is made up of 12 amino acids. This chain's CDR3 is CATSESTDTQYF. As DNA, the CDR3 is TGTGCCACCAGTGAATCCACAGATACGCAGTATTTT.

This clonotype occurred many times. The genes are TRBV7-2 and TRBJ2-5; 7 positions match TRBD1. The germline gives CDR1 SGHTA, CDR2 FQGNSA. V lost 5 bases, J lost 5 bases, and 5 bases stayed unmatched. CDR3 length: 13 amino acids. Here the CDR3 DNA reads TGTGCCAGCAGCCGACAGGGTATGGAGACCCAGTACTTC. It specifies CASSRQGMETQYF.

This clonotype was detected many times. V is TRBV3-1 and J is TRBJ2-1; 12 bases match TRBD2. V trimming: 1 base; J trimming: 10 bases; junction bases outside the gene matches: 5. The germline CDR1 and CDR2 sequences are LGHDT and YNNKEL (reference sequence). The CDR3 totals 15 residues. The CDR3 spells CASSQGLAGGREQFF. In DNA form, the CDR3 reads TGTGCCAGCAGCCAAGGGCTAGCGGGGGGGCGAGAGCAGTTCTTC.

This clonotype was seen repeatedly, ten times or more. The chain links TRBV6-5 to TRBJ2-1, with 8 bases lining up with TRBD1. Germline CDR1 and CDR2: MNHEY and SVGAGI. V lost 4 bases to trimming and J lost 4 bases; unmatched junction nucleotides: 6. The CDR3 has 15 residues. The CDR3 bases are TGTGCCAGCAGTTCTCTTCAGGGGGCGTACAATGAGCAGTTCTTC. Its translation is CASSSLQGAYNEQFF.

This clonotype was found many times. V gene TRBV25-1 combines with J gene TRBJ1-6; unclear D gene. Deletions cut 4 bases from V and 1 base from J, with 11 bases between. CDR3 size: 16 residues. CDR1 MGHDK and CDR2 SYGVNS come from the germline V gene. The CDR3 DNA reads TGTGCCAGCAGTGGTGCGGGAATGTCCTATAATTCACCCCTCCACTTT. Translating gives CASSGAGMSYNSPLHF.